The source of this TCR beta chain is a study of shared clonotypes between healthy human individuals. Study-wide background: Those who served as donors were a couple of women and three men between the ages of 18 and 49. For every donor, three CD4 naive, three CD4 memory, two CD8 naive and one CD8 memory plates were used.

On sorted subsets, replicate PCRs used roughly 190 ng DNA, or approximately 33,000 T cell genomes. TCRdb's table, derived via immunoSEQ multiplex PCR, lists solely in-frame clones and lacks some. The data hold fewer than 850,000 clones, with around 72% observed a single time. The source is a woman in her 30s in good health. Material for sequencing was memory CD4+ T cells sorted from blood. The subset here: CD45RA-negative fraction.

Written as DNA, the CDR3 is TGTGCCAGCAGCTTTACAGGGGAAAACTATGGCTACACCTTC. Translation gives CASSFTGENYGYTF. The gene calls are TRBV7-9 and TRBJ1-2; 7 positions agree with TRBD1. This CDR3 has 14 residues. The ends lost 3 bases at V and 2 bases at J; junction bases unmatched: 3. Germline CDR1 reads SEHNR; CDR2 reads FQNEAQ (reference sequence).